A single sample gave rise to the 26 T cell receptor beta chains below, sequenced in a study of blood T cell repertoires in COVID-19. Measured with immunoSEQ multiplex PCR; TCRdb has only the in-frame clones, and not every one. The table lists about 64,000 clones, approximately 90% of them singletons, with 3.2% in the top ten. Sequenced material: peripheral blood. The origin of the receptors is a man aged 50 to 60 with active COVID-19.

This chain connects TRBV7-3 to TRBJ2-3; 8 bases match TRBD2. Germline CDR1 and CDR2: SGHTA and FQGTGA. This CDR3 contains 14 residues. The J segment lost 3 bases and the V segment lost 7 bases, leaving 6 bases of the junction unmatched. The CDR3 bases are TGTGCCAGCAATTTTGTAGCGGGAACAGATACGCAGTATTTT. The encoded protein is CASNFVAGTDTQYF.

This clone was seen a single time. V usage is TRBV6-5 and J usage is TRBJ2-6, with 7 nucleotides matching TRBD1. The germline gives CDR1 MNHEY, CDR2 SVGAGI. The V gene end was trimmed by 8 bases and the J gene end by 0 bases; junction bases not matched to a gene: 4. The CDR3 has 15 residues. The CDR3 coding sequence is TGTGCCAGCGGACAGGTACTCTCTGGGGCCAACGTCCTGACTTTC. This gives the protein CASGQVLSGANVLTF.

The chain joins TRBV11-2 to TRBJ1-2, with TRBD1 matching 11 bases. Germline loops: CDR1 SGHAT, CDR2 FQNNGV. The CDR3 runs 15 residues. The trim removed 5 bases at V and 5 bases at J, leaving 7 bases unmatched. CDR3 in amino acids: CASSQKGQGAYGYTF. The CDR3 region has the DNA TGTGCCAGCAGCCAAAAAGGACAGGGGGCGTATGGCTACACCTTC.

The chain recombines TRBV4-3 with TRBJ1-1, with D possibly TRBD1 on 5 matching bases. Germline V gives CDR1 LGHNA, CDR2 YSLEER. With 4 bases removed from V and 4 bases from J, the gap between germline ends came to 13 bases. The CDR3 has 14 residues. CDR3 in DNA: TGCGCCAGCAGCCGGGCTGAAGGGGCCACTGAAGCTTTCTTT. As protein: CASSRAEGATEAFF.

This chain uses TRBV5-1 with TRBJ2-5, with D tentatively TRBD2 (6 bases). Germline V gene data show CDR1 as SGHRS and CDR2 as YFSETQ. The CDR3 spans 15 residues. Trimming took off 1 base at V and 1 base at J, with 11 bases between the two ends. CDR3 loop: CASSLFPTSQETQYF. In nucleotides, the CDR3 is TGCGCCAGCAGCTTGTTCCCGACTAGCCAAGAGACCCAGTACTTC.

This chain uses TRBV2 with TRBJ2-7; 9 bases line up with TRBD1. The length of the CDR3 is 14 residues. Germline CDR1 reads SNHLY; CDR2 reads FYNNEI. J lost 5 bases, V lost 8 bases, and 10 bases had no gene match. CDR3 residues: CASAAGTGSDEQYF. The CDR3 DNA reads as TGTGCCAGCGCGGCAGGGACAGGGAGCGACGAGCAGTACTTC.

This chain uses TRBV6-5 with TRBJ1-2; 7 nucleotides align to TRBD1. The V segment lost 6 bases and the J segment 1 base; nucleotides outside the gene matches: 8. The germline V gene encodes CDR1 MNHEY and CDR2 SVGAGI. The CDR3 consists of 15 residues. CDR3 bases: TGTGCCAGCAGAGGTGATCACAGGGGTAACTATGGCTACACCTTC. Translating gives CASRGDHRGNYGYTF.

The J gene is TRBJ2-5, the V gene TRBV5-1, with 7 bases that match TRBD2. The CDR3 has 16 amino acids. Germline-derived CDR1 and CDR2 are SGHRS and YFSETQ. Losses at the gene ends were 0 bases for V and 3 bases for J; bases not matched to a gene: 8. The CDR3 protein is CASSLGFAGDKETQYF. The CDR3 coding sequence is TGCGCCAGCAGCTTGGGGTTTGCGGGAGATAAAGAGACCCAGTACTTC.

This chain joins TRBV5-6 and TRBJ1-1; tentative D call: TRBD1 (5 bases). The CDR3 spans 11 residues. Germline V gives CDR1 SGHDT, CDR2 YYEEEE. The V end was cut by 5 bases, the J end by 3 bases, with 5 bases between. Here the CDR3 DNA reads TGTGCCAGCAGAGGGGACACTGAAGCTTTCTTT. This translates into CASRGDTEAFF.

This CDR3 is CASSEGQNYGYTF. The CDR3 bases are TGTGCCAGCAGCGAGGGACAGAACTATGGCTACACCTTC. The V call is TRBV9, the J call TRBJ1-2; 7 positions agree with TRBD1. The CDR3 consists of 13 residues. The V segment lost 3 bases and the J segment 2 bases; nucleotides outside the gene matches: 1. CDR1 is SGDLS and CDR2 is YYNGEE in the germline V gene.

This clone has a handful of counts. V and J are TRBV14 and TRBJ1-2; 8 bases line up with TRBD1. V gave up 4 bases and J gave up 2 bases; unmatched junction bases: 6. The CDR3 consists of 15 residues. Germline V lookup: CDR1 SGHDN, CDR2 FVKESK. CDR3 sequence: CASSLRTGWNYGYTF. DNA for the CDR3: TGTGCCAGCAGCCTGAGGACAGGGTGGAACTATGGCTACACCTTC. The variable domain in full, with the rest retrieved from reference TRBV14 and TRBJ1-2, is EAGVTQFPSHSVIEKGQTVTLRCDPISGHDNLYWYRRVMGKEIKFLLHFVKESKQDESGMPNNRFLAERTGGTYSTLKVQPAELEDSGVYFCASSLRTGWNYGYTFGSGTRLTVV.

CDR3 DNA: TGTGCCAGCAGCTTAACAGGGGATGGTACTGAAGCTTTCTTT. It is translated as CASSLTGDGTEAFF. The gene calls are TRBV5-4 and TRBJ1-1, with 7 nucleotides matching TRBD1. This CDR3 is 14 amino acids long. With 2 bases clipped from V and 5 bases from J, the junction kept 6 bases outside the gene matches. Germline loops: CDR1 SGHNT, CDR2 YYREEE (reference sequence).

CDR3: CASRRGEGGEQYF. The CDR3 DNA reads as TGTGCCAGCAGGAGGGGTGAGGGAGGCGAGCAGTACTTC. V is TRBV6-5 and J is TRBJ2-7; a possible D gene is TRBD2 (6 bases). The germline V and J ends were trimmed by 6 bases and 6 bases, with 15 bases remaining between them. Germline V lookup: CDR1 MNHEY, CDR2 SVGAGI. CDR3 size: 13 residues.

V is TRBV11-2 and J is TRBJ1-3; no definite D call. V shed 5 bases and J shed 2 bases, with 4 bases lying between them. CDR3 length: 12 amino acids. Germline CDR1 SGHAT, CDR2 FQNNGV. CDR3 in amino acids: CASSPPGNTIYF. CDR3 nucleotide sequence: TGTGCCAGCAGCCCTCCTGGAAACACCATATATTTT.

The chain has TRBV10-3 and TRBJ2-3, with D perhaps TRBD2 (5 bases). Germline-derived CDR1 and CDR2 are ENHRY and SYGVKD. Trimming left V 3 bases short and J 2 bases short, with 9 bases between. The CDR3 is made up of 14 amino acids. CDR3 DNA sequence: TGTGCCATCAGTGAAGGGAGATTCACAGATACGCAGTATTTT. Translating it yields CAISEGRFTDTQYF.

J is TRBJ2-3 and V is TRBV3-1 (or the pseudogene TRBV3-2); 10 nucleotides line up with TRBD2. Trimming cost V 0 bases and J 2 bases; bases outside gene matches: 5. The germline V gene encodes CDR1 LGHDT and CDR2 YNNKEL (reference sequence). The CDR3 runs 17 residues. CDR3 loop: CASSQDLAGAYTDTQYF. The CDR3 nucleotides read TGTGCCAGCAGCCAAGATCTAGCGGGGGCCTACACAGATACGCAGTATTTT.

CDR3 sequence reads: CASSWETGSNTEAFF. CDR3 bases: TGTGCCAGCAGCTGGGAGACAGGGTCGAACACTGAAGCTTTCTTT. The rearrangement joins TRBV5-4 to TRBJ1-1; TRBD1 agrees at 7 bases. V trimming: 3 bases; J trimming: 1 base; junction bases outside the gene matches: 6. The CDR3 is made up of 15 amino acids. Germline V lookup: CDR1 SGHNT, CDR2 YYREEE (reference sequence).

CDR3 coding DNA: TGTGCCAGTAGTCCGACTAGCGTGGGTGAGCAGTTCTTC. Protein product: CASSPTSVGEQFF. V gene TRBV19 combines with J gene TRBJ2-1; TRBD2 aligns across 8 bases. Looked up from germline, CDR1 is LNHDA and CDR2 is SQIVND (reference sequence). V shed 5 bases and J 9 bases; nucleotides not matched to a gene: 6. The CDR3 covers 13 residues. The full variable domain, its missing parts supplied by reference TRBV19 and TRBJ2-1, is DGGITQSPKYLFRKEGQNVTLSCEQNLNHDAMYWYRQDPGQGLRLIYYSQIVNDFQKGDIAEGYSVSREKKESFPLTVTSAQKNPTAFYLCASSPTSVGEQFFGPGTRLTVL.

This clone showed up just once. This chain links TRBV30 with TRBJ1-4; no firm D call. Trimming took off 2 bases at V and 4 bases at J, with 8 bases between the two ends. The CDR3 consists of 13 residues. Germline CDR1 is GTSNPN and CDR2 is SVGIG (reference sequence). CDR3 sequence: CAWSSGINEKLFF. Here the CDR3 DNA reads TGTGCCTGGAGTTCAGGCATTAATGAAAAACTGTTTTTT.

The J gene is TRBJ1-5, the V gene TRBV7-2; D gene unclear. CDR3 length: 15 amino acids. Germline values: CDR1 SGHTA, CDR2 FQGNSA. Deletions cut 1 base from V and 0 bases from J, with 7 bases between. The CDR3 DNA follows: TGTGCCAGCAGCTTAGGTAGATATAGCAATCAGCCCCAGCATTTT. Its translation: CASSLGRYSNQPQHF.

In DNA, the CDR3 is TGTGCCAGCAGCGCAAGACAGGGAACGCGTCTACCCTACGAGCAGTACTTC. This encodes CASSARQGTRLPYEQYF. The chain employs TRBV7-2 and TRBJ2-7; 7 bases are a match to TRBD1. The CDR3 is 17 residues long. V was pared by 5 bases and J by 2 bases, with 15 bases of the junction left unmatched. The germline gives CDR1 SGHTA, CDR2 FQGNSA.

The V call is TRBV30, the J call TRBJ2-2; tentative D call: TRBD2 (5 bases). Germline values: CDR1 GTSNPN, CDR2 SVGIG (reference sequence). This CDR3 spans 13 amino acids. V was trimmed by 3 bases and J by 4 bases, leaving 9 bases between them. The DNA for the CDR3 is TGTGCCTGGAGGACTACTCCCACCGGGGAGCTGTTTTTT. It yields the protein CAWRTTPTGELFF.

This clone turned up a few times. V gene TRBV6-6 combines with J gene TRBJ2-2; D is uncertain. Germline V gene sequence: CDR1 MNHNY, CDR2 SVGAGI (reference sequence). The CDR3 has 16 amino acids. V was pared by 2 bases and J by 4 bases, with 14 bases between. This CDR3 is CASSYPNPDTTGELFF. As DNA, the CDR3 is TGTGCCAGCAGTTACCCGAACCCAGACACCACCGGGGAGCTGTTTTTT.

The V call is TRBV4-2, the J call TRBJ2-1; tentatively, D is TRBD2 (7 bases). V was pared by 5 bases and J by 10 bases, with 18 bases between. CDR1 and CDR2 (germline): LGHNA, YNFKEQ. There are 14 residues in the CDR3. The CDR3 loop is CASSAGGLVEEQFF. Written as DNA, the CDR3 is TGTGCCAGCAGCGCCGGGGGGCTGGTCGAGGAGCAGTTCTTC.

This clone was found a few times. The V and J genes are TRBV12-5 and TRBJ2-7; 9 bases align to TRBD1. CDR1 LGHNT and CDR2 FRNRAP come from the germline V gene. This CDR3 comprises 15 residues. V was clipped by 5 bases and J by 2 bases; unmatched bases: 7. The CDR3 is CASGNGTGSTYEQYF. The DNA for the CDR3 is TGTGCTAGTGGTAACGGGACAGGGTCTACCTACGAGCAGTACTTC. The variable domain in full, completed from reference TRBV12-5 and TRBJ2-7, reads DARVTQTPRHKVTEMGQEVTMRCQPILGHNTVFWYRQTMMQGLELLAYFRNRAPLDDSGMPKDRFSAEMPDATLATLKIQPSEPRDSAVYFCASGNGTGSTYEQYFGPGTRLTVT.

This chain joins TRBV5-1 and TRBJ2-5; D is undetermined. Germline lookup yields CDR1 SGHRS and CDR2 YFSETQ. Trimming took 4 bases from V and 1 from J, leaving 14 bases between them. This CDR3 comprises 15 residues. In nucleotides, the CDR3 is TGCGCCAGCAGCCTATATAGCCCAACCCAAGAGACCCAGTACTTC. Residues: CASSLYSPTQETQYF.